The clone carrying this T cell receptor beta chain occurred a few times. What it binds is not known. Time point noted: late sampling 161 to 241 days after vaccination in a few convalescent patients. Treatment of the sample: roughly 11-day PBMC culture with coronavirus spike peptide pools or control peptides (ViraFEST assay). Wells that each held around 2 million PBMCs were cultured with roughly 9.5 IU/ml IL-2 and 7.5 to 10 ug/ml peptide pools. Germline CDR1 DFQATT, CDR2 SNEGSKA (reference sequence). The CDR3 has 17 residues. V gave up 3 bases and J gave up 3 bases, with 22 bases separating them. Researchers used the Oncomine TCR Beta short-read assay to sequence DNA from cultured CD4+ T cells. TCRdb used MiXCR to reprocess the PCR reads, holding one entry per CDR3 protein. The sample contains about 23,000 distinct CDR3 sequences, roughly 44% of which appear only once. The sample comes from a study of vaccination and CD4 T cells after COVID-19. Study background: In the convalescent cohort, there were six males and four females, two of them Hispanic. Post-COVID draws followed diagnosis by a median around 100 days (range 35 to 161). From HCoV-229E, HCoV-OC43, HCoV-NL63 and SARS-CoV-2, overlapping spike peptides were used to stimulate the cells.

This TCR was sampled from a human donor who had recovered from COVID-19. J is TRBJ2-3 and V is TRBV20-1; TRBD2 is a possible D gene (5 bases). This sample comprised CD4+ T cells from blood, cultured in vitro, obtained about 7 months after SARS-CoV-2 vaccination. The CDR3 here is CSARGSERPPFTDTQYF. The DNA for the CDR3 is TGCAGTGCTAGGGGGAGTGAGAGGCCCCCCTTTACAGATACGCAGTATTTT.